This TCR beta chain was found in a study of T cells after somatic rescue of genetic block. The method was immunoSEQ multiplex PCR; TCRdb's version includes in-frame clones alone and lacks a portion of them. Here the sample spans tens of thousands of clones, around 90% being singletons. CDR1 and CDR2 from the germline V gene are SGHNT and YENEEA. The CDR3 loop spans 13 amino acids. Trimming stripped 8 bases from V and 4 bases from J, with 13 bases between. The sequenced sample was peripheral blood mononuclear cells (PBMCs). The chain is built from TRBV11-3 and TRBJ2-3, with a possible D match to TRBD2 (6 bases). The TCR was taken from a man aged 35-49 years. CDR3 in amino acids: CASGRDSADTQYF. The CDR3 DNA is TGTGCCAGCGGCCGGGACTCTGCAGATACGCAGTATTTT.